This TCR beta chain was captured in a study of blood T cell repertoires in COVID-19. Data came from immunoSEQ multiplex PCR; TCRdb stores just in-frame clones and leaves some out. The table shows 150,000 to 200,000 clones, with approximately 85% occurring only once. Looked up from germline, CDR1 is SGHVS and CDR2 is FQNEAQ. Unmatched junction bases numbered 4, after V lost 1 base and J lost 7 bases. There are 15 residues in the CDR3. Sequencing used peripheral blood. The chain links TRBV7-8 to TRBJ2-1, with 10 bases lining up with TRBD2. This clonotype originated in a man aged 35 to 55 who had recovered from COVID-19. DNA of the CDR3: TGTGCCAGCAGCTTAGATACTAGCGGGACGAATGAGCAGTTCTTC. Protein product: CASSLDTSGTNEQFF.